This T cell receptor beta chain was documented in a study of CD8 T cells in Susac syndrome. Germline CDR1 reads SNHLY; CDR2 reads FYNNEI. Trimming took 2 bases from V and 5 from J, leaving 6 bases between them. There are 12 residues in the CDR3. cDNA came from roughly 0.47 to 1 ug RNA primed by random hexamers. It was immunoSEQ multiplex PCR that amplified TCR beta CDR3 across 54 Vbeta and 13 Jbeta. One entry per CDR3 protein results from TCRdb running MiXCR on the immunoSEQ multiplex PCR reads. Among 150,000 to 200,000 distinct CDR3 sequences, about 95% were seen once, and the ten largest hold about 0.16%. CD8+ and CD4+ T cells circulating in blood were sequenced for TCR beta. Negative isolation yielded the CD8+ and CD4+ T cells, while FACS enriched the TEMRA cells.

Sequenced sample: CD8+ T cells from PBMCs. The TCR originated in a human donor with multiple sclerosis. J is TRBJ1-1 and V is TRBV2; a weak D match, TRBD1 (5 bases). The CDR3 loop is CASSEWGTEAFF. The DNA for the CDR3 is TGTGCCAGCAGTGAATGGGGGACTGAAGCTTTCTTT.